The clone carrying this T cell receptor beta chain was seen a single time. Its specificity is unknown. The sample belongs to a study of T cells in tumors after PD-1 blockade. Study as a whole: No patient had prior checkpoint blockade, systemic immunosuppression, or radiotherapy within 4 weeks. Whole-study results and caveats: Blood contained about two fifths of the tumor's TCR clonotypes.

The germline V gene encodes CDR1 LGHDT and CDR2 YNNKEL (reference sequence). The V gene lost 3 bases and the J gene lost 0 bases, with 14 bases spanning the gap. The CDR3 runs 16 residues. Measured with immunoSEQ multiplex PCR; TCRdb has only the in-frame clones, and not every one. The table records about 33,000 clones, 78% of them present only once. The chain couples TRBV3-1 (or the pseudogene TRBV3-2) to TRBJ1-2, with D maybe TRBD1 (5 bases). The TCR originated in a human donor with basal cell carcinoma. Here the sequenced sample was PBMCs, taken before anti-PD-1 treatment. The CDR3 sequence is CASSHHPTEANYGYTF. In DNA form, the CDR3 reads TGTGCCAGCAGCCATCACCCGACAGAAGCTAACTATGGCTACACCTTC.